The clone carrying this T cell receptor (beta chain) was observed a few times. Its target is unknown. Unique molecular identifiers tagged the TCRbeta library. TCRdb analysed the PCR reads with MiXCR anew, one entry per CDR3 protein. The profile shows about 830,000 distinct CDR3 sequences, approximately 15% of them singletons. These data originate in a study of T-cell reconstitution after alpha-beta-depleted transplantation in children. Study-wide findings and caveats: Some patients' high day-60 TCRbeta diversity was attributed to recipient cells surviving conditioning. At around two months after transplant, the alpha-beta T cells were reportedly derived from several hundred expanded clones that came from non-depleted graft cells. Fresh T-cell production supplied most of the T-cell counts and diversity seen one year after transplant.

With V trimmed by 2 bases and J by 0 bases, 11 bases remained unmatched. In germline, CDR1 is LGHNT, CDR2 FRNRAP. CDR3 length equals 19 residues. The receptor was isolated from a male patient younger than 18 who had a stem cell transplant for acute lymphoblastic leukemia, so the T cells may come from the graft donor. J is TRBJ2-1 and V is TRBV12-5; TRBD2 agrees at 9 bases. Sequencing was performed on PBMCs, mostly from graft donor cells, taken 360 days after TCRalphabeta/CD19-depleted stem cell transplant. The CDR3 coding sequence is TGTGCTAGTGGTTTGTTTTGGCTAGCGGGATCGAGCTCCTACAATGAGCAGTTCTTC. The encoded protein is CASGLFWLAGSSSYNEQFF.